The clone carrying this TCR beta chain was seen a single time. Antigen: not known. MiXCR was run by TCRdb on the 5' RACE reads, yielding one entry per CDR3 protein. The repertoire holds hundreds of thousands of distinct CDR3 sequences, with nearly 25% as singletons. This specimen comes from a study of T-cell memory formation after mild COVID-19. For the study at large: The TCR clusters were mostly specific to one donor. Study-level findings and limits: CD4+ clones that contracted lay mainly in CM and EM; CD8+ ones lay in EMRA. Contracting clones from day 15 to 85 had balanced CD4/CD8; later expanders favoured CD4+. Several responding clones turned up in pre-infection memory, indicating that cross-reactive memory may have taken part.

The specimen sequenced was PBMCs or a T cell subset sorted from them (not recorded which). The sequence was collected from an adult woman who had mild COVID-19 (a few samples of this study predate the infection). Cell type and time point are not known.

CDR3 nucleotide sequence: TGCGCCAGCAGCCCCGGGACAGTGACTACTCATGGAAACACCATATATTTT. Protein: CASSPGTVTTHGNTIYF. The V and J genes are TRBV5-1 and TRBJ1-3, with 7 bases lining up with TRBD1. V was clipped by 4 bases and J by 3 bases; unmatched bases: 13. CDR3 length: 17 amino acids. Germline V lookup: CDR1 SGHRS, CDR2 YFSETQ.